Listed here is a single T cell receptor (beta chain). Time point indicated: sample taken at primary tumor resection. Sequencing of whole RNA from tumor, nontumor lung or frozen PBMC involved no sorting. TCRdb re-called the 5' RACE reads with MiXCR, one entry per CDR3 protein. This sample has 49,000 or so distinct CDR3 sequences, with approximately 12% found just once. The V gene end was trimmed by 6 bases and the J gene end by 8 bases; junction bases not matched to a gene: 11. The CDR3 covers 14 residues. Germline V gene sequence: CDR1 KGHSH, CDR2 LQKENI. The data derive from a study of spatial heterogeneity in lung cancer. Overall study context: More beta-chain than alpha-chain sequences were consistently detected.

The V call is TRBV18, the J call TRBJ1-2, with 8 bases fitting TRBD1. This clonotype was sampled from a female donor with early-stage non-small cell lung cancer. Sequenced here: PBMCs, sampled at surgery. The CDR3 nucleotides are TGTGCCAGCTCCGCACGCGACAGGGGTGACGGCTACACCTTC. Translating it yields CASSARDRGDGYTF.